Below are 21 T cell receptor beta chains sequenced from a single sample in a study of OX40 agonist ivuxolimab in advanced cancers. TCRdb keeps only in-frame clones here, not all; method: immunoSEQ multiplex PCR. The sample records 46,000 or so clones, roughly 90% being singletons. The material was CD4+ or CD8+ T cells sorted from blood, obtained in a trial of the OX40 agonist ivuxolimab. The source of these receptors is an adult with an advanced solid tumor such as melanoma, head and neck, liver or kidney cancer.

The sample holds many counts of this clone. The V and J genes are TRBV7-2 and TRBJ2-5; 8 nucleotides align to TRBD2. CDR1 and CDR2 (germline): SGHTA, FQGNSA. CDR3 size: 15 residues. J gave up 5 bases and V 2 bases, and 7 bases lay outside the gene matches. The CDR3 reads CASSLTGGRLETQYF. The CDR3 nucleotides are TGTGCCAGCAGCTTAACGGGGGGGCGGCTCGAGACCCAGTACTTC.

The chain joins TRBV5-8 to TRBJ2-1, with D hard to call. Germline lookup yields CDR1 SGHTS and CDR2 YDEGEE. Between the trimmed V and J ends, which lost 0 bases and 4 bases, there was a span of 8 bases. The CDR3 length is 14 residues. The CDR3 DNA reads as TGTGCCAGCAGCTTGGGTGGGCGGTACAATGAGCAGTTCTTC. Protein product: CASSLGGRYNEQFF.

The rearrangement joins TRBV19 to TRBJ1-1; no definite D call. The CDR3 consists of 13 residues. Germline CDR1 LNHDA, CDR2 SQIVND (reference sequence). The V end was cut by 2 bases, the J end by 7 bases, with 11 bases between. The CDR3, as DNA: TGTGCCAGTAGTATAAGCAGGAGCCTTGAAGCTTTCTTT. This translates into CASSISRSLEAFF.

The rearrangement links TRBV30 to TRBJ1-1; no definite D call. Germline loops: CDR1 GTSNPN, CDR2 SVGIG (reference sequence). V lost 2 bases and J lost 3, with 7 bases in between. The CDR3 is 12 residues long. CDR3 amino acids: CAWSQDYTEAFF. In nucleotides, the CDR3 is TGTGCCTGGAGTCAGGATTACACTGAAGCTTTCTTT.

The V gene is TRBV30, the J gene TRBJ2-3; unclear D gene. The CDR3 is 16 amino acids. V shed 1 base and J shed 1 base, with 15 bases lying between them. Germline CDR1 and CDR2: GTSNPN and SVGIG (reference sequence). For the CDR3, the DNA is TGTGCCTGGAGTGCCTTAATCGGCCGGGGCACAGATACGCAGTATTTT. As protein: CAWSALIGRGTDTQYF.

The chain carries TRBV4-3 and TRBJ2-7; 10 nucleotides line up with TRBD2. V gave up 0 bases and J gave up 0 bases; unmatched junction bases: 5. Germline CDR1 LGHNA, CDR2 YSLEER. The CDR3 consists of 17 residues. In DNA form, the CDR3 reads TGCGCCAGCAGCCAAGATTGGAGCGGGGGGGCCTCCTACGAGCAGTACTTC. Protein sequence: CASSQDWSGGASYEQYF.

CDR3 nucleotides: TGTGCCAGCAGCCCCCGAGACAGGGGTGACTACTCCTACGAGCAGTACTTC. Translation: CASSPRDRGDYSYEQYF. This chain connects TRBV4-2 to TRBJ2-7; TRBD1 matches 8 bases. Per the germline V gene, CDR1 is LGHNA and CDR2 is YNFKEQ. The length of the CDR3 is 17 residues. With 4 bases clipped from V and 0 bases from J, the junction kept 11 bases outside the gene matches.

The chain carries TRBV14 and TRBJ2-1; TRBD2 aligns across 8 bases. This CDR3 is built from 16 residues. The V gene end was trimmed by 4 bases and the J gene end by 8 bases; junction bases not matched to a gene: 13. Germline values: CDR1 SGHDN, CDR2 FVKESK. Written as DNA, the CDR3 is TGTGCCAGCAGCCGGATAGCAATGGTAGCGGGATATGAGCAGTTCTTC. Its protein product is CASSRIAMVAGYEQFF.

J is TRBJ1-3 and V is TRBV12-5; D possibly corresponds to TRBD1 (5 bases). The length of the CDR3 is 17 residues. V was pared by 6 bases and J by 1 base, with 19 bases between. Germline V CDR1 and CDR2: LGHNT, FRNRAP. CDR3 sequence: CASGWGAYRGSGNTIYF. CDR3 sequence (DNA): TGTGCTAGTGGCTGGGGCGCGTATCGAGGGTCTGGAAACACCATATATTTT.

This clone was seen a few times. J is TRBJ1-5 and V is TRBV5-6; D unclear. V lost 0 bases, J lost 3 bases, and 4 bases lay in between. Germline loops: CDR1 SGHDT, CDR2 YYEEEE. The CDR3 runs 13 residues. Written as DNA, the CDR3 is TGTGCCAGCAGCTTGGGGCCCAATCAGCCCCAGCATTTT. It codes for CASSLGPNQPQHF.

The genes are TRBV4-1 and TRBJ1-2; TRBD1 is a possible D gene (6 bases). The CDR3 extends over 15 amino acids. From germline, CDR1 is MGHRA and CDR2 YSYEKL. Trimming pared 7 bases from V and 9 bases from J, leaving 24 bases between. Here the CDR3 DNA reads TGCGCCAGCACCTCAGGCGGGGGGGGCCAGAGGAGCTACACCTTC. It specifies CASTSGGGGQRSYTF.

The V gene is TRBV7-3, the J gene TRBJ1-1, with unresolved D. The CDR3 totals 13 residues. Trimming shortened V by 4 bases and J by 1 base, and 7 bases separated the two germline ends. CDR1 and CDR2 from the germline V gene are SGHTA and FQGTGA. The CDR3, as DNA: TGTGCCAGCAGCTATCCGGGGAACACTGAAGCTTTCTTT. It translates to CASSYPGNTEAFF.

The chain carries TRBV7-9 and TRBJ2-1; 9 positions match TRBD1. The CDR3 sequence is 16 residues long. Unmatched junction bases numbered 11, after V lost 6 bases and J lost 5 bases. CDR1 SEHNR and CDR2 FQNEAQ come from the germline V gene (reference sequence). Written as DNA, the CDR3 is TGTGCCAGCAGTCCCCCTCCGGGACAGGGAGACAATGAGCAGTTCTTC. It codes for CASSPPPGQGDNEQFF.

This rearrangement joins TRBV19 to TRBJ2-1, with D possibly being TRBD1 or TRBD2 (5 bases each). V was cut by 3 bases and J by 6 bases, with 24 bases left in between. Germline lookup yields CDR1 LNHDA and CDR2 SQIVND (reference sequence). The CDR3 contains 18 residues. CDR3 nucleotides: TGTGCCAGTAGTATCGAGGGGCTCCTATCCCCCTCCCCCAATGAGCAGTTCTTC. Its translation is CASSIEGLLSPSPNEQFF.

The chain couples TRBV19 to TRBJ2-1; D not certain. V lost 0 bases and J 5 bases, leaving 5 bases between the germline ends. The CDR3 contains 13 residues. The V gene's germline CDR1 is LNHDA and CDR2 SQIVND (reference sequence). CDR3 in amino acids: CASSIDQHNEQFF. The CDR3 DNA reads as TGTGCCAGTAGTATAGACCAGCACAATGAGCAGTTCTTC.

This chain links TRBV5-1 with TRBJ2-1; TRBD1 aligns across 12 bases. Germline-derived CDR1 and CDR2 are SGHRS and YFSETQ. V gave up 4 bases and J gave up 9 bases; unmatched junction bases: 5. The CDR3 has 14 residues. CDR3 in amino acids: CASSDGTGGSEQFF. The DNA of the CDR3 is TGCGCCAGCAGCGACGGGACAGGGGGCAGTGAGCAGTTCTTC.

This clone was recorded only once. V is TRBV29-1 and J is TRBJ1-2; a possible D gene is TRBD1 (5 bases). Germline loops: CDR1 SQVTM, CDR2 ANQGSEA. Between the trimmed V and J ends, which lost 4 bases and 4 bases, there was a span of 13 bases. This CDR3 has 13 amino acids. CDR3 nucleotides: TGCAGCGTTGGAAAAGGGGCAATCTATGGCTACACCTTC. It translates to CSVGKGAIYGYTF. Variable domain in full (rest from reference TRBV29-1 and TRBJ1-2): SAVISQKPSRDICQRGTSLTIQCQVDSQVTMMFWYRQQPGQSLTLIATANQGSEATYESGFVIDKFPISRPNLTFSTLTVSNMSPEDSSIYLCSVGKGAIYGYTFGSGTRLTVV.

The rearrangement links TRBV5-5 to TRBJ1-1; 7 nucleotides align to TRBD1. This CDR3 comprises 15 residues. V gave up 4 bases and J gave up 5 bases; unmatched junction bases: 11. CDR1 is SGHKS and CDR2 is YYEKEE in the germline V gene (reference sequence). CDR3 in DNA: TGTGCCAGCAGCCAGGGCCCAGGGGGGCAGACTGAAGCTTTCTTT. Protein: CASSQGPGGQTEAFF. The full variable domain, with the rest looked up from reference TRBV5-5 and TRBJ1-1, is DAGVTQSPTHLIKTRGQQVTLRCSPISGHKSVSWYQQVLGQGPQFIFQYYEKEERGRGNFPDRFSARQFPNYSSELNVNALLLGDSALYLCASSQGPGGQTEAFFGQGTRLTVV.

V and J are TRBV7-9 and TRBJ2-7, with TRBD1 matching over 9 bases. V was clipped by 3 bases and J by 1 base; unmatched bases: 10. The CDR3 loop spans 17 amino acids. Germline V gives CDR1 SEHNR, CDR2 FQNEAQ (reference sequence). The CDR3 sequence is CASSFTRTGAESYEQYF. The DNA of the CDR3 is TGTGCCAGCAGCTTTACAAGGACAGGGGCAGAATCCTACGAGCAGTACTTC.

The chain links TRBV7-8 to TRBJ1-2; D is perhaps TRBD1 (6 bases). The CDR3 consists of 14 residues. From germline, CDR1 is SGHVS and CDR2 FQNEAQ. V lost 2 bases and J lost 2, with 9 bases in between. CDR3 nucleotide sequence: TGTGCCAGCAGCTTATATACAGGGAACTATGGCTACACCTTC. This sequence encodes CASSLYTGNYGYTF.

This clone was seen a single time. The gene calls are TRBV19 and TRBJ2-1; TRBD2 aligns across 10 bases. The CDR3 covers 16 residues. V was clipped by 3 bases and J by 8 bases; unmatched bases: 10. Germline V gene lookup returns CDR1 LNHDA and CDR2 SQIVND (reference sequence). This chain's CDR3 is CASSILAGESGDEQFF. In nucleotides, the CDR3 is TGTGCCAGTAGTATTCTAGCGGGAGAGTCCGGGGATGAGCAGTTCTTC.